A selection of T cell receptor beta chains follows, all from one sample in a study of T cell responses to AZD1222 COVID-19 vaccine. Measured with immunoSEQ multiplex PCR; TCRdb has only the in-frame clones, and not every one. The sample holds about 88,000 clones, around nine tenths seen once. The input for sequencing was peripheral blood, taken on day 0 of AZD1222 vaccination. The origin of the receptors is an adult in good health. CDR3s leave out the opening cysteine and the closing phenylalanine or tryptophan.

V: TRBV19; CDR3: ASSFLQGSGANVLT
V: TRBV6-5; CDR3: ASSYSLGPAAVGYT
V: TRBV25-1; CDR3: ASSDSHRGSNQPQH
V: TRBV4-3; CDR3: ATSGDFTDTQY
V: TRBV9; CDR3: ASSVVTGNTEAF
V: TRBV6-5; CDR3: ASSQPGPTIYEQY
V: TRBV7-5; CDR3: ARSDSPPLH
V: TRBV10-1; CDR3: ASCGGGGNTEAF
V: TRBV30; CDR3: AWSVARTGYGYT
V: TRBV30; CDR3: AWLRHRASTDTQY
V: TRBV2; CDR3: ASSDAGGGIKTQY
V: TRBV30; CDR3: AWSEGRGPDTQY
V: TRBV9; CDR3: ASSVGVAGEQY
V: TRBV30; CDR3: AWIGRGNTIY
V: TRBV9; CDR3: ASSVALGAVTEAF
V: TRBV5-4; CDR3: ASSSRGRPNGELF
V: TRBV5-4; CDR3: ASSSGLAGNTDTQY
V: TRBV4-2; CDR3: ASSQEGSGIDTQY
V: TRBV15; CDR3: ATSPRDRGYGYT
V: TRBV9; CDR3: ASSGPGGGPDTQY
V: TRBV6-2/TRBV6-3; CDR3: ASSYWSEAF
V: TRBV18; CDR3: ASSGGSSYEQY
V: TRBV30; CDR3: AWSVRGANTEAF
V: TRBV6-5; CDR3: ASSYLRQGGNSPLH
V: TRBV19; CDR3: ASSIGGGVADTQY
V: TRBV6-1; CDR3: ASSETAGPISNQPQH
V: TRBV24-1; CDR3: ATSDPRLAGYQETQY
V: TRBV5-6; CDR3: ASSLMTRGGTEAF
V: TRBV5-3; CDR3: ARSLGLINYNEQF
V: TRBV18; CDR3: ASSPYGTGGDTEAF
V: TRBV6-5; CDR3: ASSLTESKDEQY
V: TRBV28; CDR3: ASDYARTEIDQNPYEQY
V: TRBV4-1; CDR3: ASSQDRVWGGSPLH
V: TRBV5-1; CDR3: ASSPLQGETEAF
V: TRBV30; CDR3: AWKGLTGAGGYT
V: TRBV20-1; CDR3: SASPGSPSQPQH
V: TRBV11-3; CDR3: ASSSVQAPYEQY
V: TRBV4-1; CDR3: ASSQEIAGGFQETQY
V: TRBV20-1; CDR3: SASYYRGNTEAF
V: TRBV4-2; CDR3: ASSQEGGAGDTIY
V: TRBV19; CDR3: ATSLGEGRKRYGYT
V: TRBV5-6; CDR3: ASSFYLTSGGSETQY